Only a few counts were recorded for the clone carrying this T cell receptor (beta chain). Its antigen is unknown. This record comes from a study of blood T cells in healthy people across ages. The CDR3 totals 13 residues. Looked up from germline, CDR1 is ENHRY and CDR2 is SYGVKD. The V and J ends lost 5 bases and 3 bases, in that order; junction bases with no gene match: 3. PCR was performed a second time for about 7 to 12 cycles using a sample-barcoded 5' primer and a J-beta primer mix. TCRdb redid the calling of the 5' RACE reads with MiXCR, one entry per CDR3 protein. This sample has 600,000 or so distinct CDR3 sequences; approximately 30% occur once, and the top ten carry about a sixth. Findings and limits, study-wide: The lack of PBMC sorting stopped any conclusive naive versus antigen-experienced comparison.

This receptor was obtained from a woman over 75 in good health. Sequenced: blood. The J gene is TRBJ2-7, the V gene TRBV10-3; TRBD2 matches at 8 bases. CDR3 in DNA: TGTGCCATCAGTCGGGGGGGGGTCTACGAGCAGTACTTC. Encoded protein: CAISRGGVYEQYF.